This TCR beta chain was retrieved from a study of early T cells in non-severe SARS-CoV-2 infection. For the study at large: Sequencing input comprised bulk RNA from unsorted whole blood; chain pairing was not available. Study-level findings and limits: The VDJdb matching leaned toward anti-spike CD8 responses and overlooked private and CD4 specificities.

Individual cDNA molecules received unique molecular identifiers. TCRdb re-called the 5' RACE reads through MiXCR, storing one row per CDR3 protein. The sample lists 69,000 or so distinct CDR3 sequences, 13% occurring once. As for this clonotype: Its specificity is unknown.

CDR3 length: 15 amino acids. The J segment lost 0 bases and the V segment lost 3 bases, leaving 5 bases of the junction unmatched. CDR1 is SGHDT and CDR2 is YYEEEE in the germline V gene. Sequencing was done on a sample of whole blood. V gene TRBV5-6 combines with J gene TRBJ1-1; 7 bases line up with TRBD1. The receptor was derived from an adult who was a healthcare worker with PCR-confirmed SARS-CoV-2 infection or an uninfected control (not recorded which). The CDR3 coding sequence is TGTGCCAGCAGCTATAGACAGGGATTGAACACTGAAGCTTTCTTT. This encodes CASSYRQGLNTEAFF.